This is a list of T cell receptor beta chains from one sample in a study of read filtering for tumor transcriptome and immune sequencing. MiXCR, run by TCRdb on the reads, gives a single entry per CDR3 protein. The sample holds approximately 90,000 distinct CDR3 sequences, 10% to 15% seen once. Material for sequencing was a population of CD138-negative cells sorted from bone marrow. The receptors shown here come from a donor at least 40 years old with multiple myeloma. CDR3s include the opening cysteine and the closing phenylalanine or tryptophan. D genes are given only for firm matches. Clone size is not always given. Where it is, it says once, few, many or a class for expanded clones.

NA	many	TRBV6-5	TRBJ2-7	CASSRPGGSEQYF	TGTGCCAGCAGCCGGCCTGGGGGCAGCGAGCAGTACTTC
TRBD2	few	TRBV5-4	TRBJ2-1	CASRISSGRSDNEQFF	TGTGCCAGCAGGATATCCAGCGGGAGGAGTGACAATGAGCAGTTCTTC
TRBD1	many	TRBV10-2	TRBJ1-2	CASTDWDSYGYTF	TGCGCCAGCACCGATTGGGACAGCTATGGCTACACCTTC
TRBD2	many	TRBV6-5	TRBJ2-1	CASSYALAGGSYNEQFF	TGTGCCAGCAGTTACGCCCTAGCGGGAGGCTCCTACAATGAGCAGTTCTTC
NA	many	TRBV6-1	TRBJ1-5	CASMAREGHQPQHF	TGTGCCAGCATGGCGAGGGAAGGGCATCAGCCCCAGCATTTT
TRBD1	many	TRBV9	TRBJ1-2	CASSPDRQGIIGYTF	TGTGCCAGCAGCCCCGATCGACAGGGGATAATTGGCTACACCTTC
NA	NA	TRBV7-2	TRBJ2-3	CASSLDRADTDTQYF	TGTGCCAGCAGCTTAGACAGGGCCGACACAGATACGCAGTATTTT
NA	many	TRBV14	TRBJ1-4	CASSQAGTGRINEKLFF	TGTGCCAGCAGCCAAGCGGGAACAGGCAGAATAAATGAAAAACTGTTTTTT
NA	many	TRBV10-2	TRBJ2-3	CASSESEQGSDTQYF	TGCGCCAGCAGTGAGTCAGAGCAGGGGTCAGATACGCAGTATTTT
NA	many	TRBV13	TRBJ2-7	CASSVGTGYSYEQYF	TGTGCCAGCAGCGTAGGGACGGGGTACTCCTACGAGCAGTACTTC
TRBD2	NA	TRBV24-1	TRBJ2-3	CATSLRTSGVGQYF	TGTGCCACCAGCCTCCGGACTAGCGGGGTCGGGCAGTATTTT
NA	many	TRBV30	TRBJ2-1	CAWAKIGYSSYNEQFF	TGTGCCTGGGCTAAGATCGGGTATAGCTCCTACAATGAGCAGTTCTTC
TRBD1	many	TRBV20-1	TRBJ2-5	CSASWTGAETQYF	TGCAGTGCTAGTTGGACAGGGGCCGAGACCCAGTACTTC
NA	many	TRBV5-1	TRBJ1-5	CASSRDSNQPQHF	TGCGCCAGCAGCAGGGACAGCAATCAGCCCCAGCATTTT
TRBD1	many	TRBV14	TRBJ1-5	CASSQGQGRNQPQHF	TGTGCCAGCAGCCAGGGACAGGGCCGCAATCAGCCCCAGCATTTT
NA	many	TRBV7-9	TRBJ1-1	CASSPDSPTEAFF	TGTGCCAGCAGCCCCGACAGCCCCACTGAAGCTTTCTTT
TRBD1	NA	TRBV7-6	TRBJ1-3	CASSLTGGLNTIYF	TGTGCCAGCAGCTTAACAGGGGGCCTAAACACCATATATTTT
NA	many	TRBV20-1	TRBJ2-1	CSARSASFYNEQFF	TGCAGTGCTAGAAGCGCCTCCTTCTACAATGAGCAGTTCTTC
NA	many	TRBV9	TRBJ1-1	CASSVGPDSEAFF	TGTGCCAGCAGCGTAGGTCCCGACAGTGAAGCTTTCTTT
NA	many	TRBV11-3	TRBJ1-1	CASSRATANLNTEAFF	TGTGCCAGCAGCCGAGCGACAGCGAACCTGAACACTGAAGCTTTCTTT
NA	many	TRBV12-3/TRBV12-4	TRBJ1-1	CASSTYQENTEAFF	TGTGCCAGCAGTACCTACCAGGAGAACACTGAAGCTTTCTTT
NA	NA	TRBV30	TRBJ2-3	CAWSRASTDTQYF	TGTGCCTGGAGTCGCGCCTCCACAGATACGCAGTATTTT
NA	many	TRBV2	TRBJ1-1	CASSPTGSEAFF	TGTGCCAGCAGTCCGACAGGATCTGAAGCTTTCTTT
NA	many	TRBV6-5	TRBJ2-5	CASSLGDKETQYF	TGTGCCAGCAGTTTGGGGGATAAAGAGACCCAGTACTTC
NA	many	TRBV6-2/TRBV6-3	TRBJ2-1	CASRKTSYNEQFF	TGTGCCAGCAGGAAGACTTCCTACAATGAGCAGTTCTTC
NA	many	TRBV20-1	TRBJ2-1	CSARDRGGGWNEQFF	TGCAGTGCTAGAGATCGAGGGGGGGGCTGGAATGAGCAGTTCTTC